This T cell receptor (beta chain) was observed in a study of cytomegalovirus exposure and HLA in healthy donors. The method was immunoSEQ multiplex PCR; TCRdb's version includes in-frame clones alone and lacks a portion of them. This sample has around 220,000 clones, with over 80% found just once. Regarding this clone: At one of its ends the junction is not consistent with the germline gene, which may arise from a read error. The sample contains more than one DNA sequence encoding this CDR3.

The CDR3 covers 15 residues. Looked up from germline, CDR1 is GTSNPN and CDR2 is SVGIG (reference sequence). This rearrangement joins TRBV30 to TRBJ1-2; D is possibly TRBD1 (6 bases). The receptor's source is a woman in her twenties or thirties in good health and CMV-seropositive. Sample: PBMCs. CDR3 sequence: CAWSVYEPGARGYTF. CDR3 bases: TGTGCCTGGAGCGTATACGAACCGGGGGCGCGAGGCTATACCTTC.